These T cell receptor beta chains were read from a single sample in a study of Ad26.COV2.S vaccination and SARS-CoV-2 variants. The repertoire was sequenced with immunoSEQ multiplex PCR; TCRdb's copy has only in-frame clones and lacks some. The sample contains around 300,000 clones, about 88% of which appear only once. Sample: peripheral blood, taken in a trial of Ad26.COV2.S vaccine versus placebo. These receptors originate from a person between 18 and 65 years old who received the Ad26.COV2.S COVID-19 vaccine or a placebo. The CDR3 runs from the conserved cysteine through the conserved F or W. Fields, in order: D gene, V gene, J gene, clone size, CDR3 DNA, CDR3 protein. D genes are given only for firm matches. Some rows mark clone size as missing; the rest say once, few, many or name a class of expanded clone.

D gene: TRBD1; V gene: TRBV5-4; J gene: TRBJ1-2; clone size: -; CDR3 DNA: TGTGCCAGCAGCCCCGACAGGGAAGATCTCTATGGCTACACCTTC; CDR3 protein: CASSPDREDLYGYTF
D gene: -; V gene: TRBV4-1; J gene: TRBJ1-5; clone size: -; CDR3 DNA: TGCGCCAGCAGCCGCGACAGTTCTCAGCCCCAGCATTTT; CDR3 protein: CASSRDSSQPQHF
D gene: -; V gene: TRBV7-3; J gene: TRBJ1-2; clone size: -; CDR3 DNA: TGTGCCAGCAGCTTAACGTCTTCGGGAGGTGGCTACACCTTC; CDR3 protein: CASSLTSSGGGYTF
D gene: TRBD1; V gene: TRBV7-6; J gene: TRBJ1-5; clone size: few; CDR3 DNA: TGTGCCAGCAGCTCCACAGGGGCGGGTCAGCCCCAGCATTTT; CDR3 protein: CASSSTGAGQPQHF
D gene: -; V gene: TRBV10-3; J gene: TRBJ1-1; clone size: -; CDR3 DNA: TGTGCCATCAGACAAAGGAACACTGAAGCTTTCTTT; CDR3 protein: CAIRQRNTEAFF
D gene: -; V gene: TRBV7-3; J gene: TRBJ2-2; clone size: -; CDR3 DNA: TGTGCCAGCAGCCCCTCGGCGCTGAACACCGGGGAGCTGTTTTTT; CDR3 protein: CASSPSALNTGELFF
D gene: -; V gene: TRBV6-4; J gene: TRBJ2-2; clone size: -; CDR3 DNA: TGTGCCAGCAGTGACCTGGGAGGCACCGGGGAGCTGTTTTTT; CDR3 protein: CASSDLGGTGELFF
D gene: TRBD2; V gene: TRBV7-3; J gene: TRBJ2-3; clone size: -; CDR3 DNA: TGTGCCAGCAGCCCGGGACTAGTCACAGATACGCAGTATTTT; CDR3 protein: CASSPGLVTDTQYF
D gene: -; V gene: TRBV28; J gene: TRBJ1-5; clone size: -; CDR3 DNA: TGTGCCAGCAGCCCCCCCGAGGGCGACGGGAAGCCCCAGCATTTT; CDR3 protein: CASSPPEGDGKPQHF
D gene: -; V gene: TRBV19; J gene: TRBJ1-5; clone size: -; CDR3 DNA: TGTGCCAGTAGTATGCCGAGGAGCAATCAGCCCCAGCATTTT; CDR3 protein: CASSMPRSNQPQHF
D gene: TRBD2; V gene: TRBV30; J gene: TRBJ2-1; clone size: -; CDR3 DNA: TGTGCCTGGATACTAGCGGGAGGGCCCGGTGAGCAGTTCTTC; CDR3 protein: CAWILAGGPGEQFF
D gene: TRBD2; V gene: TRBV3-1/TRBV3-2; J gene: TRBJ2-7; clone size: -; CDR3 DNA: TGTGCCAGCAGCCCGATGGCACTAGCGGGAGGGGAGCAGTACTTC; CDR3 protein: CASSPMALAGGEQYF
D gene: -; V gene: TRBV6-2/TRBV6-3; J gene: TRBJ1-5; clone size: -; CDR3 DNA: TGTGCCAGCAGTGTCCTGCTGGCCAAGCCCCAGCATTTT; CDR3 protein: CASSVLLAKPQHF
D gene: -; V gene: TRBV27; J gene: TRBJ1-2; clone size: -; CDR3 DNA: TGTGCCAGCAGTTTATTGGGGACCAGCTATGGCTACACCTTC; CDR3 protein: CASSLLGTSYGYTF
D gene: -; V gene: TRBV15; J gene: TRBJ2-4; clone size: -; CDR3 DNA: TGTGCCACCAGCCTTCCCCTGGGGGTAGCCAAAAACATTCAGTACTTC; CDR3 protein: CATSLPLGVAKNIQYF
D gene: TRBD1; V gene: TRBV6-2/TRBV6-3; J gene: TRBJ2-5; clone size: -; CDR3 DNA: TGTGCCAGCAGTAAAGGACAGGGGGCTGGAGAGACCCAGTACTTC; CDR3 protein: CASSKGQGAGETQYF
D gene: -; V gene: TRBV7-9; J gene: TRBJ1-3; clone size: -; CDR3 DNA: TGTGCCAGCAGCCAGGACGGATTGGAGGGAAACACCATATATTTT; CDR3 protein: CASSQDGLEGNTIYF
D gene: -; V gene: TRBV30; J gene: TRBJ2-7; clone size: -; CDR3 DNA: TGTGCCTGGAGTCACAAATACGAGCAGTACTTC; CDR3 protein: CAWSHKYEQYF
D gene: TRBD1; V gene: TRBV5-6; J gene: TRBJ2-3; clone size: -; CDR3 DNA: TGTGCCAGCAGAAACTCCGGGACAGCACATGTTACGCAGTATTTT; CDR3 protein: CASRNSGTAHVTQYF
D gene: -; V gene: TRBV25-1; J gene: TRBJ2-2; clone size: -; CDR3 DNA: TGTGCCAGCAGTTACCCGGGACCGAACACCGGGGAGCTGTTTTTT; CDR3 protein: CASSYPGPNTGELFF
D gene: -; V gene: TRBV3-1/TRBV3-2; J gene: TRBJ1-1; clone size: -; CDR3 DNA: TGTGCCAGCAGCCAAGTGTTGGGGCGGGGCACTGAAGCTTTCTTT; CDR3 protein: CASSQVLGRGTEAFF
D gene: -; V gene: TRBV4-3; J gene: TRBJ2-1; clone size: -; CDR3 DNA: TGCGCCAGCAGCCAAGATACAGGGCGCAGCTCCTACAATGAGCAGTTCTTC; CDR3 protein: CASSQDTGRSSYNEQFF
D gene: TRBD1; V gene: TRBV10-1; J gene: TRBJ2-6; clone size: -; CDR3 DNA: TGCGCCAGCAGAAGGACAGGGCCTCGCGCTGGGGCCAACGTCCTGACTTTC; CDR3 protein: CASRRTGPRAGANVLTF
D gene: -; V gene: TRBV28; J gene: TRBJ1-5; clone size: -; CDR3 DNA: TGTGCCAGCTTTCCAGACACCAGCAATCAGCCCCAGCATTTT; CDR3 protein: CASFPDTSNQPQHF
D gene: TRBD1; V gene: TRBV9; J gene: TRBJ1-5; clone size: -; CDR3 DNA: TGTGCCAGCAGCGCCTCCGGGACAGGGTTTCAGCCCCAGCATTTT; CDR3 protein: CASSASGTGFQPQHF